This is a list of T cell receptor beta chains from one sample in a study of CD8 T cells in ankylosing spondylitis. MiXCR, applied by TCRdb to the 5' RACE reads, yields one record per CDR3 protein. The sample consists of more than 95,000 distinct CDR3 sequences, roughly 8.3% of them appearing once. The specimen was blood, either unsorted or a sorted T cell fraction (not recorded which). All receptors derive from a male donor with ankylosing spondylitis or in good health (not recorded which). Each CDR3 is given with its conserved first and last residue. Fields, in order: clone size, D gene, V gene, J gene, CDR3 DNA, CDR3 protein. A D gene is named only where the DNA matches it firmly. Expanded clones are given a class, and other clones once, few, many or no size at all.

clone size: many
D gene: TRBD2
V gene: TRBV4-3
J gene: TRBJ2-1
CDR3 DNA: TGCGCCAGCAGCCGTAGACTAGCGGGACGCTCCTACAATGAGCAGTTCTTC
CDR3 protein: CASSRRLAGRSYNEQFF

clone size: many
D gene: TRBD2
V gene: TRBV13
J gene: TRBJ2-1
CDR3 DNA: TGTGCCAGCAGCCGAGAGGGTAGCGGGAGGGTGGATGAGCAGTTCTTC
CDR3 protein: CASSREGSGRVDEQFF

clone size: many
D gene: -
V gene: TRBV20-1
J gene: TRBJ2-5
CDR3 DNA: TGCAGTGTTCCCGACAGGACCCCACAAGAGACCCAGTACTTC
CDR3 protein: CSVPDRTPQETQYF

clone size: many
D gene: TRBD1
V gene: TRBV28
J gene: TRBJ2-3
CDR3 DNA: TGTGCCAGCAGACTGACAGGGCAACGCACAGATACGCAGTATTTT
CDR3 protein: CASRLTGQRTDTQYF

clone size: many
D gene: -
V gene: TRBV7-2
J gene: TRBJ2-2
CDR3 DNA: TGTGCCAGCAGCTCCCGAATTGGGATCGGGGAGCTGTTTTTT
CDR3 protein: CASSSRIGIGELFF

clone size: many
D gene: TRBD1
V gene: TRBV4-2
J gene: TRBJ1-2
CDR3 DNA: TGTGCCAGCCGCCACCCGGGACAGGGGGACTATGGCTACACCTTC
CDR3 protein: CASRHPGQGDYGYTF

clone size: many
D gene: TRBD1
V gene: TRBV4-3
J gene: TRBJ2-1
CDR3 DNA: TGCGCCAGCAGCCAAGATTCTACAGGGGTCGATGAGCAGTTCTTC
CDR3 protein: CASSQDSTGVDEQFF

clone size: many
D gene: -
V gene: TRBV7-2
J gene: TRBJ2-3
CDR3 DNA: TGTGCCAGCAGCTTAGTTCCGGGTTGGCAGTATTTT
CDR3 protein: CASSLVPGWQYF

clone size: -
D gene: TRBD2
V gene: TRBV7-2
J gene: TRBJ2-2
CDR3 DNA: TGTGCCAGCAGTCAGCGGGAGACGATCGGGGAGCTGTTTTTT
CDR3 protein: CASSQRETIGELFF

clone size: many
D gene: TRBD1
V gene: TRBV5-6
J gene: TRBJ1-2
CDR3 DNA: TGTGCCAGCAGCCCGTACAGGGGAAGCTACACCTTC
CDR3 protein: CASSPYRGSYTF

clone size: many
D gene: TRBD2
V gene: TRBV4-3
J gene: TRBJ2-3
CDR3 DNA: TGCGCCAGCAGCCCGACTAGCGGGAGGGCAGATACGCAGTATTTT
CDR3 protein: CASSPTSGRADTQYF

clone size: many
D gene: -
V gene: TRBV18
J gene: TRBJ2-5
CDR3 DNA: TGTGCCAGCTCACCAGAAAGCAGGAGGTACCAAGAGACCCAGTACTTC
CDR3 protein: CASSPESRRYQETQYF